The next 12 T cell receptor beta chains were all read from a single sample in a study of spatial heterogeneity in lung cancer (dated by TCRdb to about 2019). Libraries were built with 5' RACE. These reads were obtained on a NextSeq 500. TCRdb reworked the public reads: Q25 trimming with fastp, MiXCR clone assembly, productive beta chains retained. Every CDR3 protein is listed once, alongside the most common genes and DNA of its rows. The sample profile shows 72,000 or so distinct CDR3 sequences; around 8.9% of them were found once. The top ten hold more than 1.5% of the sample. Per the publication, the time point label means: blood at routine non-recurrence follow-up after resection. Sequences were derived from PBMCs, sampled at follow-up. Receptors were obtained from a female donor with early-stage non-small cell lung cancer.

This clonotype has a count of ten or more. This rearrangement joins TRBV7-2 to TRBJ1-5; 9 bases match TRBD1. The CDR3 covers 15 residues. With V trimmed by 5 bases and J by 6 bases, 8 bases remained unmatched. Germline CDR1 and CDR2: SGHTA and FQGNSA. The CDR3 DNA follows: TGTGCCAGCAGCCTAACAGGGGGCGCGACTCAGCCCCAGCATTTT. This sequence encodes CASSLTGGATQPQHF.

In its sample, this clonotype was seen many times. V is TRBV7-9 and J is TRBJ2-5, with D tentatively TRBD1 or TRBD2 (5 bases each). Looked up from germline, CDR1 is SEHNR and CDR2 is FQNEAQ (reference sequence). There are 13 residues in the CDR3. Trimming shortened V by 3 bases and J by 9 bases, and 14 bases separated the two germline ends. The CDR3 bases are TGTGCCAGCAGCTTCGGGGACCTTAAGTCCCAGTACTTC. This encodes CASSFGDLKSQYF.

The table lists this clonotype with many counts. V is TRBV5-1 and J is TRBJ1-1; TRBD1 might be the D (6 bases). Trimming removed 5 bases from V and 1 base from J, with 12 bases in between. This CDR3 comprises 14 residues. Germline CDR1 reads SGHRS; CDR2 reads YFSETQ. CDR3 amino acids: CASRPGTTNTEAFF. The CDR3 nucleotides are TGCGCCAGCAGGCCCGGGACAACGAACACTGAAGCTTTCTTT.

The CDR3 region has the DNA TGTGCCAGCAACACCGGAGGGTCCTACGAGCAGTACTTC. This codes for CASNTGGSYEQYF. The rearrangement uses TRBV7-2 and TRBJ2-7; TRBD2 might be the D (6 bases). The CDR3 sequence is 13 residues long. Germline V gene lookup returns CDR1 SGHTA and CDR2 FQGNSA. The germline V and J ends were trimmed by 7 bases and 1 base, with 11 bases remaining between them.

With regard to this clonotype: At one boundary the junction diverges from the germline segment, which might be a read error. Here the CDR3 reads CASSPGLTGISGANVLTF. The CDR3, as DNA: TGTGCTAGCAGCCCTGGGCTGACAGGGATCTCTGGGGCCAACGTCCTGACTTTC. The chain has TRBV7-7 and TRBJ2-6, with 7 bases that match TRBD1. The CDR3 has 18 amino acids. Germline V gene sequence: CDR1 SSHAT, CDR2 FNYEAQ (reference sequence).

This clonotype was seen ten or more times. V usage is TRBV15 and J usage is TRBJ1-4; D is uncertain. CDR1 and CDR2 (germline): LNHNV, YYDKDF (reference sequence). Trimming pared 5 bases from V and 3 bases from J, leaving 16 bases between. CDR3 length equals 16 residues. The CDR3 is CATSVEWVSANEKLFF. The CDR3 DNA reads as TGTGCCACCAGCGTTGAATGGGTGTCAGCTAATGAAAAACTGTTTTTT.

This clonotype was found many times. The chain is built from TRBV5-1 and TRBJ2-5; maybe TRBD1 (5 bases). V was cut by 5 bases and J by 0 bases, with 5 bases left in between. Germline CDR1 reads SGHRS; CDR2 reads YFSETQ. The CDR3 has 12 residues. In nucleotides, the CDR3 is TGCGCCAGCAGAGGGGACCAAGAGACCCAGTACTTC. This translates into CASRGDQETQYF.

This clonotype was counted at least ten times. V is TRBV11-2 and J is TRBJ2-7, with TRBD2 as a possible D gene (6 bases). The CDR3 spans 15 residues. V dropped 4 bases and J dropped 4 bases, with 17 bases sitting between them. CDR1 SGHAT and CDR2 FQNNGV come from the germline V gene. The DNA for the CDR3 is TGTGCCAGCAGCTCACTAGCATCTTACTCTTACGAGCAGTACTTC. Protein product: CASSSLASYSYEQYF. The complete variable domain, with remaining parts taken from reference TRBV11-2 and TRBJ2-7, reads EAGVAQSPRYKIIEKRQSVAFWCNPISGHATLYWYQQILGQGPKLLIQFQNNGVVDDSQLPKDRFSAERLKGVDSTLKIQPAKLEDSAVYLCASSSLASYSYEQYFGPGTRLTVT.

This clonotype was detected many times. The chain recombines TRBV18 with TRBJ1-5, with D unresolved. V was trimmed by 4 bases and J by 7 bases, leaving 17 bases between them. The CDR3 has 15 residues. Germline CDR1 reads KGHSH; CDR2 reads LQKENI. The DNA of the CDR3 is TGTGCCAGCTCACAATCTTACCTCGGCGACCAGCCCCAGCATTTT. The encoded protein is CASSQSYLGDQPQHF.

The sample holds many counts of this clonotype. The rearrangement joins TRBV18 to TRBJ1-2, with a possible D match to TRBD1 (6 bases). The length of the CDR3 is 16 residues. V lost 5 bases to trimming and J lost 1 base, with 17 bases between them. Germline CDR1 reads KGHSH; CDR2 reads LQKENI. CDR3 in amino acids: CASSDSWDTYNYGYTF. The CDR3 DNA reads TGTGCCAGCTCAGACAGCTGGGACACCTATAACTATGGCTACACCTTC.

The chain recombines TRBV6-2 or TRBV6-3 with TRBJ2-3, with 9 bases identical to TRBD2. Germline values: CDR1 MNHEY, CDR2 SVGEGT. The V gene end was trimmed by 6 bases and the J gene end by 6 bases; junction bases not matched to a gene: 4. This CDR3 contains 13 residues. CDR3: CASRRLAEDTQYF. The DNA of the CDR3 is TGTGCCAGCAGAAGACTAGCGGAGGATACGCAGTATTTT.

This rearrangement joins TRBV10-1 to TRBJ2-7, with 14 positions matching TRBD2. V was clipped by 10 bases and J by 10 bases; unmatched bases: 9. The CDR3 is made up of 13 amino acids. Germline V gene lookup returns CDR1 WNHNN and CDR2 SYGVQD (reference sequence). The chain's CDR3 is CATGTSGRIGQYF. The CDR3 DNA follows: TGCGCCACCGGGACTAGCGGGAGAATCGGTCAGTACTTC.